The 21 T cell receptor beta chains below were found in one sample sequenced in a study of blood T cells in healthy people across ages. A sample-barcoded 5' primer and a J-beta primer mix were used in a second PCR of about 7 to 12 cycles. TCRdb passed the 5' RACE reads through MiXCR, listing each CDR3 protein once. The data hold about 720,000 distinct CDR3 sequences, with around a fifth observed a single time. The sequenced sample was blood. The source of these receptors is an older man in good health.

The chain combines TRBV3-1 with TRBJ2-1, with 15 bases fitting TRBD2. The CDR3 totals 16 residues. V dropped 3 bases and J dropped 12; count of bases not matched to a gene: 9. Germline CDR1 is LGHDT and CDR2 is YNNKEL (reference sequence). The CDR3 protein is CASSQPGLAGGRGQFF. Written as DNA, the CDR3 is TGTGCCAGCAGCCAGCCGGGACTAGCGGGAGGAAGGGGGCAGTTCTTC.

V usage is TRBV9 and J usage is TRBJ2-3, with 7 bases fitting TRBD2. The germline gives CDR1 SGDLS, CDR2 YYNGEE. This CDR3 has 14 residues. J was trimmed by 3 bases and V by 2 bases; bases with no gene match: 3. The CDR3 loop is CASSVGLGTDTQYF. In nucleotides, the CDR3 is TGTGCCAGCAGCGTTGGACTAGGGACAGATACGCAGTATTTT.

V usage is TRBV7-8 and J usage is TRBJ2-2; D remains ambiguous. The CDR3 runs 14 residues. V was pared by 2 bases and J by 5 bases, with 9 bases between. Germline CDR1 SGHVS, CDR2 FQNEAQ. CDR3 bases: TGTGCCAGCAGCTTACCTTCTAGTACCGGGGAGCTGTTTTTT. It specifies CASSLPSSTGELFF.

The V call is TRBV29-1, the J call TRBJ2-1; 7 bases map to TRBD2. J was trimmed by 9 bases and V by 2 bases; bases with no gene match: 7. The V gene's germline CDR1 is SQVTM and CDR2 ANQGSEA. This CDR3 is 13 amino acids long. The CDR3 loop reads CSVELPSGSEQFF. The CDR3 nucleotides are TGCAGCGTTGAATTGCCTAGCGGCAGTGAGCAGTTCTTC.

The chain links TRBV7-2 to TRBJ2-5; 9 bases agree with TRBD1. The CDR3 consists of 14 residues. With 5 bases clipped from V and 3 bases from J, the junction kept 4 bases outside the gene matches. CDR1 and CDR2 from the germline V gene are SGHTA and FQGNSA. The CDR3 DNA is TGTGCCAGCAGCAAGGACAGGGGAGAAGAGACCCAGTACTTC. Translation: CASSKDRGEETQYF. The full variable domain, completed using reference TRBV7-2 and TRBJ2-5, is GAGVSQSPSNKVTEKGKDVELRCDPISGHTALYWYRQSLGQGLEFLIYFQGNSAPDKSGLPSDRFSAERTGGSVSTLTIQRTQQEDSAVYLCASSKDRGEETQYFGPGTRLLVL.

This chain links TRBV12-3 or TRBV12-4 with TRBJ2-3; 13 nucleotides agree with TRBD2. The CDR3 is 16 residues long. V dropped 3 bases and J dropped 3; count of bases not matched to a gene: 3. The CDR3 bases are TGTGCCAGCAGTTTGGGACTAGCGGGGCAGACAGATACGCAGTATTTT. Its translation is CASSLGLAGQTDTQYF.

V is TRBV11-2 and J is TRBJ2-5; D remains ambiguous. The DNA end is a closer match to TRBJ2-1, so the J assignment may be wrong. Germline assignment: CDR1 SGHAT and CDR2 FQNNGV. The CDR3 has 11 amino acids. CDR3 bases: TGTGCCAGCAGCTCTTACGATGAGCAGTTCTTC. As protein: CASSSYDEQFF.

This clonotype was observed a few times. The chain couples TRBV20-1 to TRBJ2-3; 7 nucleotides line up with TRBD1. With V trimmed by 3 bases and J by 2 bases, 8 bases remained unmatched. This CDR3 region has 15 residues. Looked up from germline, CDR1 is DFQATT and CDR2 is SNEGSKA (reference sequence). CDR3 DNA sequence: TGCAGTGCTAGCCTTACAGGGGTCGCCACAGATACGCAGTATTTT. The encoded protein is CSASLTGVATDTQYF.

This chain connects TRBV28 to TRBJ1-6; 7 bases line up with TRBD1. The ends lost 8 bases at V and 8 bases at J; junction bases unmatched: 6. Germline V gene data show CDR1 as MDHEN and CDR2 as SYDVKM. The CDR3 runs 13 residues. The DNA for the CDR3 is TGTGCCAGCTACAGGGGCCATTATTCACCCCTCCACTTT. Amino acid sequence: CASYRGHYSPLHF.

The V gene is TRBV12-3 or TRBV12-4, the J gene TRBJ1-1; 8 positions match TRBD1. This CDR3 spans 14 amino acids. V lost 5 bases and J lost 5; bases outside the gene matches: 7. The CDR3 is CASSTTGGLTEAFF. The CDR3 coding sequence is TGTGCCAGCAGTACCACAGGGGGTTTGACTGAAGCTTTCTTT.

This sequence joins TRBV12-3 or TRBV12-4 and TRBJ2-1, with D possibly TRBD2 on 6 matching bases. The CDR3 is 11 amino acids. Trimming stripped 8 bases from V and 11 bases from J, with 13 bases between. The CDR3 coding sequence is TGTGCCAGCTCTATAGGGACTCAGCAGTTCTTC. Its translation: CASSIGTQQFF.

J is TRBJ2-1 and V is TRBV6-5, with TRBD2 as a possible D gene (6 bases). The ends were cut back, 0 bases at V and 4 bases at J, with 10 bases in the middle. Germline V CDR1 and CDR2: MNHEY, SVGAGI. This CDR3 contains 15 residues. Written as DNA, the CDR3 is TGTGCCAGCAGTTACTCAGCGGGCGGATACAATGAGCAGTTCTTC. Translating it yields CASSYSAGGYNEQFF.

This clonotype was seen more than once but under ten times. CDR3 DNA sequence: TGTGCCAGCAGCCAAGATCCTCAGGGGGTGAGCTCCTACAATGAGCAGTTCTTC. Protein sequence: CASSQDPQGVSSYNEQFF. V and J are TRBV4-2 and TRBJ2-1, with 7 bases matching TRBD1. Germline V lookup: CDR1 LGHNA, CDR2 YNFKEQ. This CDR3 is 18 amino acids long. The V segment lost 0 bases and the J segment 0 bases; nucleotides outside the gene matches: 8.

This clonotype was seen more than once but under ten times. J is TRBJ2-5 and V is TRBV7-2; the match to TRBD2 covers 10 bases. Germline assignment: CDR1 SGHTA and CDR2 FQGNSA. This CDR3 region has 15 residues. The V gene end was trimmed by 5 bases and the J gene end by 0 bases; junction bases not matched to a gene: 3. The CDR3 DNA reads TGTGCCAGCAGCGGACTAGCGGCGAACCAAGAGACCCAGTACTTC. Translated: CASSGLAANQETQYF.

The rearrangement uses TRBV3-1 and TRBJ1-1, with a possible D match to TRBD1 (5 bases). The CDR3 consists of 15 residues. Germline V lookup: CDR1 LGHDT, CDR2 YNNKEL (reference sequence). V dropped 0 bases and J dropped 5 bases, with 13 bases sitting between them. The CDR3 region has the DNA TGTGCCAGCAGCCAAGATCCTGAGGGGATGACTGAAGCTTTCTTT. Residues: CASSQDPEGMTEAFF.

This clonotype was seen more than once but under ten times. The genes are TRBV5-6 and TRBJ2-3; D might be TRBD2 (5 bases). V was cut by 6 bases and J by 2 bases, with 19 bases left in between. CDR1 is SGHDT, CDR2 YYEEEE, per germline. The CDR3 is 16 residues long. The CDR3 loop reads CASIRGPPVSTDTQYF. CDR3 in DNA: TGTGCCAGCATCCGCGGGCCTCCCGTTTCCACAGATACGCAGTATTTT.

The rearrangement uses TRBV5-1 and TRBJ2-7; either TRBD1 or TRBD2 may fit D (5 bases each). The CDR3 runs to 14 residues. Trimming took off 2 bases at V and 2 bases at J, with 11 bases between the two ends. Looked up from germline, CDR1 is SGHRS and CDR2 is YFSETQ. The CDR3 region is CASSFEGLAYEQYF. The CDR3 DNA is TGCGCCAGCAGCTTCGAGGGGTTGGCCTACGAGCAGTACTTC.

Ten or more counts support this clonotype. CDR3 amino acids: CASSGLAPKNIQYF. The CDR3 nucleotides read TGTGCCAGCAGTGGGCTAGCGCCCAAAAACATTCAGTACTTC. J is TRBJ2-4 and V is TRBV2, with a possible D match to TRBD2 (6 bases). Germline V CDR1 and CDR2: SNHLY, FYNNEI. Trimming removed 4 bases from V and 2 bases from J, with 9 bases in between. The CDR3 spans 14 residues.

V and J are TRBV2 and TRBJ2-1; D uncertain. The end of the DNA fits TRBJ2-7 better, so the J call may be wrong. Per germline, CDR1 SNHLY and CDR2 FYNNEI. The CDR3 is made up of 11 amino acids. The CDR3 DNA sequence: TGTGCCAGCAGCGATCAATACGAGCAGTACTTC. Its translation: CASSDQYEQYF.

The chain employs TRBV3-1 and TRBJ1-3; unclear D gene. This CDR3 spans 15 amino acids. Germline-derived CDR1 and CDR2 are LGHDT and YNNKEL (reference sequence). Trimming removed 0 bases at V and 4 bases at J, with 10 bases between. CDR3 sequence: CASSQETHAGNTIYF. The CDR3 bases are TGTGCCAGCAGCCAAGAAACCCACGCGGGAAACACCATATATTTT.

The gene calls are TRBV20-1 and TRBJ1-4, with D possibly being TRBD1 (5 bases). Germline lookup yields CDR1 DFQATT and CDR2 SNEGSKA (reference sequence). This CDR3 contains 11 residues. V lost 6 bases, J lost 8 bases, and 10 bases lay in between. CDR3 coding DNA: TGCAGTGCGCGGGGGGAGGAAAAACTGTTTTTT. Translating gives CSARGEEKLFF.